The sequence of this TCR beta chain was determined in a study of T-cell reconstitution after alpha-beta-depleted transplantation in children. Study conclusions and caveats: There were some patients whose high TCRbeta diversity at day 60 came from surviving recipient T cells and thymic progenitors. Hyperexpanded clones declined; after one year, newly produced T cells mostly supplied diversity. Several hundred expanded graft clones reportedly gave rise to the alpha-beta T cells present about two months after transplant.

This clonotype was seen repeatedly, ten times or more. Its antigen is still unknown. The CDR3 contains 17 residues. Germline V CDR1 and CDR2: SGDLS, YYNGEE. With 0 bases clipped from V and 2 bases from J, the junction kept 5 bases outside the gene matches. Preparation of the TCRbeta library was carried out with unique molecular identifiers. TCRdb ran MiXCR on the PCR reads and lists one entry per CDR3 protein. The top ten clones hold 27% of a sample with roughly 45,000 distinct CDR3 sequences, about 10% of them seen once. Sample: PBMCs, mostly from graft donor cells, taken 60 days after TCRalphabeta/CD19-depleted stem cell transplant. This TCR was recovered from a male patient aged 2 to 10 who had a stem cell transplant for chronic granulomatous disease, so the T cells may come from the graft donor. The V and J genes are TRBV9 and TRBJ2-1, with 10 nucleotides matching TRBD2. The CDR3 is CASSVGLAGAPYNEQFF. The CDR3 nucleotides read TGTGCCAGCAGCGTAGGGCTAGCGGGAGCCCCCTACAATGAGCAGTTCTTC. The full variable domain, completed using reference TRBV9 and TRBJ2-1, is DSGVTQTPKHLITATGQRVTLRCSPRSGDLSVYWYQQSLDQGLQFLIQYYNGEERAKGNILERFSAQQFPDLHSELNLSSLELGDSALYFCASSVGLAGAPYNEQFFGPGTRLTVL.